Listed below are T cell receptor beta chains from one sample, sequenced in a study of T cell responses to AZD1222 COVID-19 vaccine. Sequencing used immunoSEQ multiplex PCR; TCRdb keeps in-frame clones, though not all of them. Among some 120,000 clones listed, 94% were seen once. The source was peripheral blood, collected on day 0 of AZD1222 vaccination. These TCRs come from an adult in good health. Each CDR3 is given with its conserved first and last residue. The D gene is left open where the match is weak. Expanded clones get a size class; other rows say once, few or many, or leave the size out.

cdr3_aa: CASSYSIRGEAFF
cdr3_nt: TGTGCCAGCAGTTACTCGATCAGAGGTGAAGCTTTCTTT
v_call: TRBV6-5
d_call: -
clone_size: -
j_call: TRBJ1-1
cdr3_length: 13

cdr3_aa: CAWSLRGNYGYTF
cdr3_nt: TGTGCCTGGAGCCTCAGGGGTAACTATGGCTACACCTTC
v_call: TRBV30
d_call: -
clone_size: -
j_call: TRBJ1-2
cdr3_length: 13

cdr3_aa: CASSQGLAGAPDTQYF
cdr3_nt: TGCGCCAGCAGCCAGGGACTAGCGGGAGCCCCAGATACGCAGTATTTT
v_call: TRBV4-1
d_call: TRBD2
clone_size: -
j_call: TRBJ2-3
cdr3_length: 16

cdr3_aa: CASRFRAGGATNEKLFF
cdr3_nt: TGTGCCAGCAGATTCAGAGCAGGGGGAGCAACTAATGAAAAACTGTTTTTT
v_call: TRBV7-3
d_call: TRBD1
clone_size: few
j_call: TRBJ1-4
cdr3_length: 17

cdr3_aa: CASSPKRLAGGRFVEQFF
cdr3_nt: TGTGCCAGTAGTCCTAAAAGACTAGCGGGAGGGCGGTTTGTTGAGCAGTTCTTC
v_call: TRBV19
d_call: TRBD2
clone_size: -
j_call: TRBJ2-1
cdr3_length: 18

cdr3_aa: CAWSPTGRYADTQYF
cdr3_nt: TGTGCCTGGAGCCCGACAGGGAGGTACGCAGATACGCAGTATTTT
v_call: TRBV30
d_call: -
clone_size: -
j_call: TRBJ2-3
cdr3_length: 15

cdr3_aa: CASSSGTEADTQYF
cdr3_nt: TGTGCCAGCAGCTCCGGGACTGAGGCAGATACGCAGTATTTT
v_call: TRBV7-9
d_call: -
clone_size: -
j_call: TRBJ2-3
cdr3_length: 14

cdr3_aa: CASSEASANKETQYF
cdr3_nt: TGTGCCAGCAGTGAAGCTAGCGCCAACAAAGAGACCCAGTACTTC
v_call: TRBV6-1
d_call: -
clone_size: -
j_call: TRBJ2-5
cdr3_length: 15

cdr3_aa: CASSQWTSGSSDSETQYF
cdr3_nt: TGTGCCAGCAGCCAATGGACTAGCGGGAGCTCCGATTCTGAGACCCAGTACTTC
v_call: TRBV5-8
d_call: TRBD2
clone_size: -
j_call: TRBJ2-5
cdr3_length: 18

cdr3_aa: CASSPPGVGRQETQYF
cdr3_nt: TGTGCCAGCTCACCCCCAGGGGTGGGGAGACAAGAGACCCAGTACTTC
v_call: TRBV18
d_call: -
clone_size: -
j_call: TRBJ2-5
cdr3_length: 16

cdr3_aa: CATSVLSTGELFF
cdr3_nt: TGTGCCACCAGTGTTCTTAGCACCGGGGAGCTGTTTTTT
v_call: TRBV24-1
d_call: -
clone_size: -
j_call: TRBJ2-2
cdr3_length: 13

cdr3_aa: CASSPRGPGRNTEAFF
cdr3_nt: TGTGCCAGCAGCCCGAGAGGGCCAGGACGGAACACTGAAGCTTTCTTT
v_call: TRBV7-2
d_call: -
clone_size: -
j_call: TRBJ1-1
cdr3_length: 16

cdr3_aa: CASSTGLSGHEQFF
cdr3_nt: TGTGCCAGCAGCACTGGACTCTCGGGGCATGAGCAGTTCTTC
v_call: TRBV7-2
d_call: -
clone_size: few
j_call: TRBJ2-1
cdr3_length: 14

cdr3_aa: CASSFGRGGRGNEQFF
cdr3_nt: TGTGCCAGCAGCTTCGGGCGTGGCGGGAGGGGGAATGAGCAGTTCTTC
v_call: TRBV11-2
d_call: TRBD2
clone_size: -
j_call: TRBJ2-1
cdr3_length: 16

cdr3_aa: CATSDFGPGTEQFF
cdr3_nt: TGTGCCACCAGTGATTTTGGACCCGGGACAGAGCAGTTCTTC
v_call: TRBV24-1
d_call: -
clone_size: -
j_call: TRBJ2-1
cdr3_length: 14

cdr3_aa: CASSVASSGNTIYF
cdr3_nt: TGTGCCAGCAGCGTAGCTTCCTCTGGAAACACCATATATTTT
v_call: TRBV9
d_call: -
clone_size: -
j_call: TRBJ1-3
cdr3_length: 14

cdr3_aa: CASRRYEQYF
cdr3_nt: TGTGCCAGCAGGCGCTACGAGCAGTACTTC
v_call: TRBV28
d_call: -
clone_size: -
j_call: TRBJ2-7
cdr3_length: 10

cdr3_aa: CASSPAVGGGQPQHF
cdr3_nt: TGTGCCAGTAGCCCCGCGGTCGGGGGAGGGCAGCCCCAGCATTTT
v_call: TRBV19
d_call: -
clone_size: -
j_call: TRBJ1-5
cdr3_length: 15